The rows below give T cell receptor beta chains drawn from one sample of a study of cytomegalovirus exposure and HLA in healthy donors. Libraries were prepared by immunoSEQ multiplex PCR; TCRdb keeps only in-frame clonotypes and omits some of them. The sample holds under 40,000 clones, about four fifths seen once. The sample taken for sequencing was PBMCs. These TCRs come from a woman between 35 and 50 years old in good health and CMV-seronegative. Each CDR3 is given with its conserved first and last residue. A D gene is named only where the DNA matches it firmly.

TRBV2 | TRBD1 | CASSEQGEASGNTIYF
TRBV28 | NA | CASSLLGAWDSPLHF
TRBV6-1 | NA | CASWESRLRNGYTF
TRBV28 | NA | CASTSLVGRQVIRPQHF
TRBV7-2 | TRBD1 | CASSPDRGRAGYTF
TRBV4-2 | NA | CASSPRGGDGYTF
TRBV5-8 | TRBD1 | CASSITGTGGVQPQHF
TRBV2 | TRBD1 | CASSGDRFSGANVLTF
TRBV10-1 | NA | CASARGALGQPQHF
TRBV2 | TRBD1 | CASVRGQYTGELFF
TRBV18 | NA | CASSPRLDTEAFF
TRBV5-1 | TRBD2 | CATSTSGADTDTQYF
TRBV15 | NA | CATSRDVGSWGGSYNSPLHF
TRBV9 | NA | CASSVDRVDEQYF
TRBV18 | NA | CASSPPNREGKLFF
TRBV19 | TRBD2 | CASSPIAGASSTDTQYF
TRBV10-3 | TRBD2 | CAIRAGTYNEQFF
TRBV5-1 | NA | CASSLGAENYGYTF
TRBV5-1 | TRBD1 | CASSEGQGKGQFF
TRBV5-1 | TRBD2 | CASSSSVSGMGNEQFF
TRBV4-1 | NA | CASSQEAWGGGETQYF
TRBV4-2 | TRBD1 | CASSQAGTGDQPQHF
TRBV7-8 | NA | CASSLGGDTEAFF
TRBV7-3 | TRBD1 | CASSLEGANSPLHF
TRBV4-1 | NA | CASSQDWTANGQPQHF
TRBV5-6 | NA | CASSPQASYDTQYF
TRBV15 | TRBD1 | CATSRAPGQGLDIQYF
TRBV19 | NA | CASSPILTGNEQFF
TRBV4-1 | NA | CASSQEAVLGGYTF
TRBV5-5 | NA | CASSARYGDGTEAFF